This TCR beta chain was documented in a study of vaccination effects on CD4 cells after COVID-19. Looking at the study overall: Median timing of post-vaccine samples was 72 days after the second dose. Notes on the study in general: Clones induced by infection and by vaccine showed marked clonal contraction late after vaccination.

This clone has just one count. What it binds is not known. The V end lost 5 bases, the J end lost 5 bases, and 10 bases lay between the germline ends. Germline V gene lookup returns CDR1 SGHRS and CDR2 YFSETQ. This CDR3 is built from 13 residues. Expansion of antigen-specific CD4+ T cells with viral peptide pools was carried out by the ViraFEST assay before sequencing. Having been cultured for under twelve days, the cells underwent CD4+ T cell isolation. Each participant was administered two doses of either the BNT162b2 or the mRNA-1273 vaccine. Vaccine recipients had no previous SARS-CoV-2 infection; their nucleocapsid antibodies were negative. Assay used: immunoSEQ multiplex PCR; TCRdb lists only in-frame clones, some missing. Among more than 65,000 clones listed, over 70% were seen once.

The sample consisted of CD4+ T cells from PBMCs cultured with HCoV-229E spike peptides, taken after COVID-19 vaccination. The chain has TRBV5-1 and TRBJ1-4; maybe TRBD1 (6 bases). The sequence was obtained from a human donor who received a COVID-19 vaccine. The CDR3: CASRAGENEKLFF. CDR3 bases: TGCGCCAGCAGGGCAGGGGAGAATGAAAAACTGTTTTTT. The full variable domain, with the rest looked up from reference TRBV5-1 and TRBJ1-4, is KAGVTQTPRYLIKTRGQQVTLSCSPISGHRSVSWYQQTPGQGLQFLFEYFSETQRNKGNFPGRFSGRQFSNSRSEMNVSTLELGDSALYLCASRAGENEKLFFGSGTQLSVL.